The 4 T cell receptor beta chains below were found in one sample sequenced in a study of blood T cell repertoires in COVID-19. Here immunoSEQ multiplex PCR was the method, and the copy in TCRdb shows in-frame clones only, minus some. Here the sample spans around 130,000 clones, roughly 90% being singletons. Material for sequencing was peripheral blood. Receptors originate from a man aged 40-49 years with acute or convalescent COVID-19.

The chain recombines TRBV19 with TRBJ2-7; unclear D gene. The germline gives CDR1 LNHDA, CDR2 SQIVND (reference sequence). With 6 bases removed from V and 2 bases from J, the gap between germline ends came to 11 bases. The CDR3 sequence is 13 residues long. The CDR3 DNA is TGTGCCAGTAGCCTGGGCCGTACCTACGAGCAGTACTTC. Its protein product is CASSLGRTYEQYF.

The chain carries TRBV5-1 and TRBJ1-1; D remains ambiguous. The ends were cut back, 2 bases at V and 4 bases at J, with 6 bases in the middle. The CDR3 totals 12 residues. Per germline, CDR1 SGHRS and CDR2 YFSETQ. The CDR3 DNA is TGCGCCAGCAGCTTCTTCGGCACTGAAGCTTTCTTT. The encoded protein is CASSFFGTEAFF.

This rearrangement joins TRBV11-3 to TRBJ2-1; D might be TRBD2 (5 bases). V shed 5 bases and J shed 5 bases, with 16 bases lying between them. CDR3 size: 15 residues. Germline CDR1 and CDR2: SGHNT and YENEEA. The DNA of the CDR3 is TGTGCCAGCAGCCTAGGCAGTGGAGGCCACAATGAGCAGTTCTTC. It yields the protein CASSLGSGGHNEQFF.

This clone appeared a single time. The chain links TRBV7-8 to TRBJ2-7, with D uncertain. V lost 5 bases and J 3 bases, leaving 8 bases between the germline ends. This CDR3 comprises 12 residues. Looked up from germline, CDR1 is SGHVS and CDR2 is FQNEAQ. CDR3 protein: CASSPHNYEQYF. The CDR3 region has the DNA TGTGCCAGCAGCCCACACAACTACGAGCAGTACTTC. Combining the CDR3 with reference TRBV7-8 and TRBJ2-7 gives the whole variable domain GAGVSQSPRYKVAKRGQDVALRCDPISGHVSLFWYQQALGQGPEFLTYFQNEAQLDKSGLPSDRFFAERPEGSVSTLKIQRTQQEDSAVYLCASSPHNYEQYFGPGTRLTVT.